This T cell receptor (beta chain) appears in the sequencing data of a study of response to subunit inactivated influenza vaccine. Germline CDR1 reads SGHTA; CDR2 reads FQGNSA. Trimming took off 4 bases at V and 0 bases at J, with 16 bases between the two ends. There are 17 residues in the CDR3. One entry per CDR3 protein results from TCRdb running MiXCR on the RT-PCR reads. The sample includes about 540,000 distinct CDR3 sequences, 14% of them seen just once. This clonotype has a handful of counts. This clonotype originated in a man aged 50 to 60 who received an inactivated influenza vaccine. The J gene is TRBJ1-3, the V gene TRBV7-2, with D possibly being TRBD1 (5 bases). Sequences were derived from PBMCs from blood, sampled approximately 13 days after vaccination. The CDR3 loop is CASSWFRDGGSGNTIYF. CDR3 in DNA: TGTGCCAGCAGCTGGTTCCGGGACGGAGGCTCTGGAAACACCATATATTTT.